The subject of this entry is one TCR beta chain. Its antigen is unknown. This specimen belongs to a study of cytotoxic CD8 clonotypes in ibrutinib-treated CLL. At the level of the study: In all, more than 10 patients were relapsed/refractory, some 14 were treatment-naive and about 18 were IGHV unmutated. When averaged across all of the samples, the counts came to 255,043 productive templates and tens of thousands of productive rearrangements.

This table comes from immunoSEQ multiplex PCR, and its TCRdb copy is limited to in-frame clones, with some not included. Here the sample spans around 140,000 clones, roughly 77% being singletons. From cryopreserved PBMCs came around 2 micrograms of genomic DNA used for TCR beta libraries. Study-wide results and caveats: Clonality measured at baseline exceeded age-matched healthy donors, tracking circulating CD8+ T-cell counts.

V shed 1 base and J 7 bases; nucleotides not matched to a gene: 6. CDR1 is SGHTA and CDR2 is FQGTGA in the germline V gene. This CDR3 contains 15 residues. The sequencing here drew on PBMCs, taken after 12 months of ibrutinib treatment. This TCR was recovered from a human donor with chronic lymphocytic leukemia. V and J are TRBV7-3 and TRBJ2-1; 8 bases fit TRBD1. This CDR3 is CASSLMSQGANEQFF. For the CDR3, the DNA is TGTGCCAGCAGCTTAATGTCTCAGGGGGCGAATGAGCAGTTCTTC.